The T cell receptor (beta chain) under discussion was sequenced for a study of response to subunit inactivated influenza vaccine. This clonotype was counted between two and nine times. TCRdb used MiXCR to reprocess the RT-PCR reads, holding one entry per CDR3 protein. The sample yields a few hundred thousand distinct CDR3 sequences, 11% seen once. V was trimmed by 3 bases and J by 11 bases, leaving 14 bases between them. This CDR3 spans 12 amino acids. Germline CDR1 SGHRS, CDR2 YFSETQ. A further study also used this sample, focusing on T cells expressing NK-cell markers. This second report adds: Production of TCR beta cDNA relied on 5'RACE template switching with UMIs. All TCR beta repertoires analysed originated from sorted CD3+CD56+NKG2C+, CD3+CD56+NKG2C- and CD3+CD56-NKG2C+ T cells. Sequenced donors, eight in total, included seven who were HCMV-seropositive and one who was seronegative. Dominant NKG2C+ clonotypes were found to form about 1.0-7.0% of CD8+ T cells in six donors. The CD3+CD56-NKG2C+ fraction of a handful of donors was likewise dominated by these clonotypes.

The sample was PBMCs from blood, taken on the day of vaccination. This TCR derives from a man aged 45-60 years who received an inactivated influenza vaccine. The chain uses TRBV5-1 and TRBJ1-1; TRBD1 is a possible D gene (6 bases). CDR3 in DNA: TGCGCCAGCAGCTACGACACAGGGTACGCTTTCTTT. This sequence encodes CASSYDTGYAFF.